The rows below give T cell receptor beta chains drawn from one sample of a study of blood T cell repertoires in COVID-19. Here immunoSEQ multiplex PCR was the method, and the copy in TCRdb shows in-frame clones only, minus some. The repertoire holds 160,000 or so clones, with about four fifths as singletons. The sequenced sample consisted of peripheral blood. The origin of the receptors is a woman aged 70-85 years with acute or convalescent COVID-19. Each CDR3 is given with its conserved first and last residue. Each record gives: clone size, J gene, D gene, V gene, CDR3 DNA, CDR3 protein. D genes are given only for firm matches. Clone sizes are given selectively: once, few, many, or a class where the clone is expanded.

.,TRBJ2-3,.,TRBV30,TGTGCCTGGAGGTCTGGGAGTGGCACAGATACGCAGTATTTT,CAWRSGSGTDTQYF
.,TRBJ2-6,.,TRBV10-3,TGTGCCATCAGTGGGACAGTTGGGGCCAACGTCCTGACTTTC,CAISGTVGANVLTF
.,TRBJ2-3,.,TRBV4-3,TGCGCCAGCAGCCAAGACCGGACTACCAATACGCAGTATTTT,CASSQDRTTNTQYF
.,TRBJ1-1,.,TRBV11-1,TGTGCCTCCCGGGAGGGCACTGAAGCTTTCTTT,CASREGTEAFF
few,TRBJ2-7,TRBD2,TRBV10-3,TGTGCCATCAGTGAAAACAGCGGGGGCTCCTACGAGCAGTACTTC,CAISENSGGSYEQYF
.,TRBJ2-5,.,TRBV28,TGTGCCAGCAGTTTACCCTACGGGGGACCACAAGAGACCCAGTACTTC,CASSLPYGGPQETQYF
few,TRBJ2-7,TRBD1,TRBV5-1,TGCGCCAGCAGCTATGGGACAGGGTCCTACGAGCAGTACTTC,CASSYGTGSYEQYF
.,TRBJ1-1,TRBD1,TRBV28,TGTGCCAGCAGTACCACAGGGGTCAACACTGAAGCTTTCTTT,CASSTTGVNTEAFF
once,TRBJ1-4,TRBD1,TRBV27,TGTGCCAGCAGGCTCGCAGGGGGATTGCGAAATGAAAAACTGTTTTTT,CASRLAGGLRNEKLFF
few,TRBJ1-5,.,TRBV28,TGTGCCAGCAGGCTGACTGGGGGGTACAATCAGCCCCAGCATTTT,CASRLTGGYNQPQHF
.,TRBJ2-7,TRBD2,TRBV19,TGTGCCAGTAGTACTAGCGGGGGGGCATTGATGGGCGAGCAGTACTTC,CASSTSGGALMGEQYF
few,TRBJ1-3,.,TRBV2,TGTGCCAGCAGATTGGAGGCCAGCTCTGGAAACACCATATATTTT,CASRLEASSGNTIYF
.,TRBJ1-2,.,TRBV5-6,TGTGCCAGCAGCTTGGCGGGGGGGTCCACCCCAACCTATGGCTACACCTTC,CASSLAGGSTPTYGYTF
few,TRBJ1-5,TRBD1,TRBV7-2,TGTGCCAGCAGCTTGGGGACAGGGCGCGGTCAGCCCCAGCATTTT,CASSLGTGRGQPQHF
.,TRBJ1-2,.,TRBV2,TGTGCCAGCAGGACAGAGGAGTATGGCTACACCTTC,CASRTEEYGYTF
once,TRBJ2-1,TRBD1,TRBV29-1,TGCAGCGTAATGGACAGGTTGGCTTACAATGAGCAGTTCTTC,CSVMDRLAYNEQFF
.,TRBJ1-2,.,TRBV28,TGTGCCAGCAGAGTGACAGGCACCAATGGCTACACCTTC,CASRVTGTNGYTF
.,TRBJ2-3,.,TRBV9,TGTGCCAGCAGCGTAGAAATCCTTAGCACAGATACGCAGTATTTT,CASSVEILSTDTQYF
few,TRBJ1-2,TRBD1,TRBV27,TGTGCCAGCAGTTTCAACAGGGGGTCTGGCTACACCTTC,CASSFNRGSGYTF
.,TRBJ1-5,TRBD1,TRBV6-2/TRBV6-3,TGTGCCAGCAGTCCCAGGGGGGAGCAGCCCCAGCATTTT,CASSPRGEQPQHF
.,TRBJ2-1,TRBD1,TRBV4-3,TGCGCCAGCGGGCACAGGGGAGCCTACAATGAGCAGTTCTTC,CASGHRGAYNEQFF
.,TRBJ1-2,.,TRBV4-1,TGCGCCAGCAGCCAAGATGGTCGCCAGGGGAACTATGGCTACACCTTC,CASSQDGRQGNYGYTF
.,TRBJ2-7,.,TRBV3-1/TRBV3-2,TGTGCCAGCAGCCAAGCTGCGGTTACCTCGACCTACGAGCAGTACTTC,CASSQAAVTSTYEQYF
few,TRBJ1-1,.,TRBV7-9,TGTGCCAGCAGGAGGGATACTGAAGCTTTCTTT,CASRRDTEAFF
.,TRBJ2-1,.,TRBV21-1,TGTGCCAGCAGCAAAGTATGGCTAGCAGACTCCTACAATGAGCAGTTCTTC,CASSKVWLADSYNEQFF
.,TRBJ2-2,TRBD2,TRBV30,TGTGCCGGGATAAGCGGGGGGGGCCGGGACGGGGAGCTGTTTTTT,CAGISGGGRDGELFF
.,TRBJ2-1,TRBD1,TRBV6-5,TGTGCCAGCAGGCGGGACAGGGAAGGGAATGAGCAGTTCTTC,CASRRDREGNEQFF
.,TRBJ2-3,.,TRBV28,TGTGCCAGCATACAATCAGGGGACGTAAATACGCAGTATTTT,CASIQSGDVNTQYF
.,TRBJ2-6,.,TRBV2,TGTGCCAGCAGTGAGGGGGGCTCTGGGGCCAACGTCCTGACTTTC,CASSEGGSGANVLTF
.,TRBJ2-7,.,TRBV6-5,TGTGCCAGCAACGACGGGGGGCGTACTTACGAGCAGTACTTC,CASNDGGRTYEQYF
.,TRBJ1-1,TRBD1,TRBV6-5,TGTGCCAGCGTGGCAGGGGGGACTGAAGCTTTCTTT,CASVAGGTEAFF
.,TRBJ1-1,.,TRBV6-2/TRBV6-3,TGTGCCAGCAGTTACGGCGGTGGGACAGAAGCTTTCTTT,CASSYGGGTEAFF
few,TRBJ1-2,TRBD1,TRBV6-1,TGTGCCAGCAGTGAAACGGCCCGACAGGGTGTAAGTGGCTACACCTTC,CASSETARQGVSGYTF
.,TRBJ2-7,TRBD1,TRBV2,TGTGCCAGCAGTGAAGCCCGGACAGGGGGAGGCTACGAGCAGTACTTC,CASSEARTGGGYEQYF
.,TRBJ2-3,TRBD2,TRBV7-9,TGTGCCAGCAGTCGAAGCGGGAGTATCGATACGCAGTATTTT,CASSRSGSIDTQYF
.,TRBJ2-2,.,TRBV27,TGTGCCAGCAGCAGGGTTGGCACCGGGGAGCTGTTTTTT,CASSRVGTGELFF
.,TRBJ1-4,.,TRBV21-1,TGTGCCAGCAGCAAAGATGGACAGCCGCGGGCTGTTTTT,CASSKDGQPRAVF
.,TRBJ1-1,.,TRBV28,TGTGCCAGCAGTTTGCAGGGTTCGATCAGCTTTGAAGCTTTCTTT,CASSLQGSISFEAFF
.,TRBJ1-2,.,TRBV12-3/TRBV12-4,TGTGCCAGCAGACCAACAGTGAGCTATGGCTACACCTTC,CASRPTVSYGYTF
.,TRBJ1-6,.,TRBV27,TGTGCCAGCAGTGTCCGGGAGTCAAATAATTCACCCCTCCACTTT,CASSVRESNNSPLHF
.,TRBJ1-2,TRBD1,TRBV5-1,TGCGCCAGCAGCGAGACAGGGGGCAACTATGGCTACACCTTC,CASSETGGNYGYTF
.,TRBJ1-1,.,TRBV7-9,TGTGCCAGCAGCCTGGGACAGAACACTGAAGCTTTCTTT,CASSLGQNTEAFF
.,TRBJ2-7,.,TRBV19,TGTGCCAGTAGTATAACCCCCGGGCAGGGTGGGGCCTACGAGCAGTACTTC,CASSITPGQGGAYEQYF
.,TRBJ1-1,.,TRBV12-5,TGTGCTAGTGGTTTGGCCGGGACAGAAGCTTTCTTT,CASGLAGTEAFF
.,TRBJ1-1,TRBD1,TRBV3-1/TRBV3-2,TGTGCCAGCAAGGGGGCCACTGAAGCTTTCTTT,CASKGATEAFF
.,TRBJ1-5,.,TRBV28,TGTGCCAGCACTCTAACGGGAGATCAGCCCCAGCATTTT,CASTLTGDQPQHF
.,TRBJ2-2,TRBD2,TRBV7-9,TGTGCCAGCAGCTCCCCGCGTGGGGGGGCGAACACCGGGGAGCTGTTTTTT,CASSSPRGGANTGELFF
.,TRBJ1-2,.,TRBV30,TGTGCCTGGAGTGTAATCACAGCTAACTATGGCTACACCTTC,CAWSVITANYGYTF
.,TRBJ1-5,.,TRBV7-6,TGTGCCAGCAGCTTCGGGGGTGCAGATCAGCCCCAGCATTTT,CASSFGGADQPQHF
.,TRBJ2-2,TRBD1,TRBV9,TGTGCCAGCAGCGCCTCGGGACAGGTCGGGCAGGCCGGGGAGCTGTTTTTT,CASSASGQVGQAGELFF
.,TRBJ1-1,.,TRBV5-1,TGCGCCAGCAAATTATCGGGGACTCAGAACACTGAAGCTTTCTTT,CASKLSGTQNTEAFF